This T cell receptor (beta chain) was sequenced during a study of blood T cell repertoires in COVID-19. TCRdb keeps only in-frame clones here, not all; method: immunoSEQ multiplex PCR. The table shows under 300,000 clones, with around 85% occurring only once. CDR3 length: 14 amino acids. Germline loops: CDR1 KGHDR, CDR2 SFDVKD. J was trimmed by 5 bases and V by 7 bases; bases with no gene match: 6. The V call is TRBV24-1, the J call TRBJ1-1; 10 bases map to TRBD1. This sequence was found in a human donor with COVID-19, enrolled during active disease. The donor label of this sample is uncertain. The sample taken for sequencing was peripheral blood. The CDR3 sequence is CATRPTGGETEAFF. The CDR3 DNA reads as TGTGCCACCAGACCGACAGGGGGCGAAACTGAAGCTTTCTTT.